This T cell receptor (beta chain) was documented in a study of cytomegalovirus exposure and HLA in healthy donors. About the study: Most genotyped donors, 81% of around 370, had Caucasian-associated genetic ancestry.

Both 60 Vbeta primers and 13 Jbeta primers went into the PCR. The protocol was immunoSEQ multiplex PCR, while the TCRdb copy is restricted to in-frame clones and leaves out a portion. The data hold fewer than 200,000 clones, with about 80% observed a single time. V shed 7 bases and J 4 bases; nucleotides not matched to a gene: 10. CDR1 is SQVTM, CDR2 ANQGSEA, per germline. The CDR3 sequence is 14 residues long. General observations from the study: Later, an analysis found that common viral pathogens appeared to be linked with several of the most significant clusters. Cytomegalovirus status, reportedly, was diagnosed with high specificity and sensitivity by the classifier.

Notes on this clone: Its antigen remains unknown.

The clonotype was recovered from a woman aged 25-40 years in good health and CMV-seronegative. The V gene is TRBV29-1, the J gene TRBJ2-3, with TRBD2 matching over 8 bases. Material for sequencing was PBMCs. This CDR3 is CSATGTSSPDTQYF. DNA for the CDR3: TGCAGCGCCACCGGGACTAGTTCTCCAGATACGCAGTATTTT.